This T cell receptor beta chain is from a study of blood T cell repertoires in COVID-19. Study summary: COVID-19 samples collected from the United States, Italy and Spain covered acute and convalescent phases. Sources were T cells, B-cell-depleted T cells, or PBMCs; the material itself was cDNA or gDNA.

Original handling: Amplification of reference gene primers provided the estimated nucleated cell counts. The table came from immunoSEQ multiplex PCR; TCRdb's copy has only in-frame clones and leaves some out. That table gives V, J and clone size, and the DNA gave D and trimming. Of 160,000 or so clones in the sample, around nine tenths are singletons; the top ten hold approximately 2.4%. The germline CDR1 and CDR2 sequences are SNHLY and FYNNEI. Trimming cost V 9 bases and J 10 bases, with 13 bases left between them. This CDR3 comprises 12 residues. This TCR was sampled from a woman aged 65 to 85 with acute or convalescent COVID-19. The rearrangement joins TRBV2 to TRBJ1-6; tentatively, D is TRBD1 (6 bases). Sequencing input: peripheral blood. The CDR3 here is CASNRAGSPLHF. The CDR3 nucleotides read TGTGCCAGTAACAGGGCCGGGTCACCCCTCCACTTT.